The T cell receptor (beta chain) under discussion was sequenced for a study of T cells in Graves' hyperthyroidism and ophthalmopathy. Study-wide points: Most expanded thyroid clonotypes above 0.001 recurred in blood.

This clonotype has a count of ten or more. Its antigen remains unknown. Researchers took RNA transcripts and amplified the TCR beta CDR3 regions from them. The HTBI primer set was used in a first-round RT-PCR of the TCR CDR3. TCRdb re-called the multiplex PCR reads through MiXCR, storing one row per CDR3 protein. Altogether hundreds of thousands of distinct CDR3 sequences are present, approximately 15% being singletons, with the ten largest covering around 13%. Clinical Activity Scores of at least 3, NOSPECS grades of at least 4 and durations under 3 months characterized ophthalmopathy patients. Uncontrolled infection, other autoimmune disease, pregnancy and lactation each barred patients from inclusion. On the basis of clinical symptoms, serum thyroxine and TRAb, thyroid ultrasound and orbital computed tomography, diagnoses were made. The receptor's source is a woman between 45 and 65 years old with Graves' ophthalmopathy. Sequenced: blood.

The CDR3 loop reads CASSTGDYSYEQYF. CDR3 in DNA: TGTGCCAGCAGCACAGGCGACTACTCCTACGAGCAGTACTTC. The chain links TRBV7-6 to TRBJ2-7, with D perhaps being TRBD1 or TRBD2 (5 bases each). The CDR3 loop spans 14 amino acids. Per germline, CDR1 SGHVS and CDR2 FNYEAQ. V gave up 5 bases and J gave up 0 bases, with 11 bases separating them.